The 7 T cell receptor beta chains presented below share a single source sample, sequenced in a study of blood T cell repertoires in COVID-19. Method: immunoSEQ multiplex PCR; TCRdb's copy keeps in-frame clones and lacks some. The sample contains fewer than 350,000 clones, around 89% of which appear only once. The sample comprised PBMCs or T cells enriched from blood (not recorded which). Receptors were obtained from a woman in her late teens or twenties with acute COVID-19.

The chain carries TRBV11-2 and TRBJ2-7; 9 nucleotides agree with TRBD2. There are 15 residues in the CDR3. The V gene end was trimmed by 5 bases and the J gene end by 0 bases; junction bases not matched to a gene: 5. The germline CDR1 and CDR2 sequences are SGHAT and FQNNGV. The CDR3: CASSPRLAVSYEQYF. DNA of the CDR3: TGTGCCAGCAGCCCCCGACTAGCGGTCTCCTACGAGCAGTACTTC.

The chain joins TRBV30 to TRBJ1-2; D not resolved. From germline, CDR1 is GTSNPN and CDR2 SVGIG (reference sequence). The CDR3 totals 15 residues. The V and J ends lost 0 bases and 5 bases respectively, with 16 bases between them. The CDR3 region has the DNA TGTGCCTGGAGTGTACCCGTGGGCAGAGCTTATGGCTACACCTTC. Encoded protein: CAWSVPVGRAYGYTF.

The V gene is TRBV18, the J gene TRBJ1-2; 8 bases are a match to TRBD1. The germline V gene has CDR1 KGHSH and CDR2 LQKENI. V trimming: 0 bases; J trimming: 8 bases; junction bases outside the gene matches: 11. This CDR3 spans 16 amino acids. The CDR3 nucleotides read TGTGCCAGCTCACCACCAAATAAGGGACAGGTTGACGGCTACACCTTC. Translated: CASSPPNKGQVDGYTF.

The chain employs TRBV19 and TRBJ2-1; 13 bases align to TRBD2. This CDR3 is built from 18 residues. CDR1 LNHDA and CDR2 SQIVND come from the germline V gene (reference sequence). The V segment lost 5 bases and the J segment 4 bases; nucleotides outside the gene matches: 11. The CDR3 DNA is TGTGCCAGTAGTTCGCGTATGACTAGCGGGAGGATTTACAATGAGCAGTTCTTC. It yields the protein CASSSRMTSGRIYNEQFF.

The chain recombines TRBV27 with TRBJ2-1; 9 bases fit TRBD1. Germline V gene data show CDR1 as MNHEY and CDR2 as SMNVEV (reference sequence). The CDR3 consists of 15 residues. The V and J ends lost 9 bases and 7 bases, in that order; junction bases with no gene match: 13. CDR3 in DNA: TGTGCCAGTACAACCCCCGGACAGGGGAAGAATGAGCAGTTCTTC. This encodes CASTTPGQGKNEQFF.

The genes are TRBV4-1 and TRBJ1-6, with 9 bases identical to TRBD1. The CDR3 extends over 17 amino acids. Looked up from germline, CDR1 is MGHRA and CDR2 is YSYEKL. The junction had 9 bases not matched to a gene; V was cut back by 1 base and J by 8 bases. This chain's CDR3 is CASSQVAGTGPDSPLHF. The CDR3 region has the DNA TGCGCCAGCAGCCAAGTTGCGGGGACAGGGCCAGATTCACCCCTCCACTTT.

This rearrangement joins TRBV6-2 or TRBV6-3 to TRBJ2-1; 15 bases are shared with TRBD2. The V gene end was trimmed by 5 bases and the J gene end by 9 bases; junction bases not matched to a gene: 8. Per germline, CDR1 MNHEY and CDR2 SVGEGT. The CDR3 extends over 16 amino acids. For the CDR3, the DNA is TGTGCCAGCAGTAGGACTAGCGGGAGGGTCTTTAGTGAGCAGTTCTTC. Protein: CASSRTSGRVFSEQFF.